In its sample, the clone carrying this T cell receptor (beta chain) was seen a few times. Its target is not known. The data belong to a study of T-cell memory formation after mild COVID-19. One entry per CDR3 protein results from TCRdb running MiXCR on the 5' RACE reads. The sample consists of 65,000 to 95,000 distinct CDR3 sequences, 10% to 15% of them appearing once. Study results and caveats: Later expanders leaned toward CD4+, whereas clones contracting from day 15 to 85 were balanced CD4/CD8. Shrinking CD4+ clones resided mostly in CM and EM, and CD8+ ones in EMRA.

V lost 1 base, J lost 2 bases, and 13 bases lay in between. Germline V gene data show CDR1 as SGHTA and CDR2 as FQGNSA. CDR3 length: 16 residues. The sequence came from a man aged 18-30 years who had mild COVID-19 (a few samples of this study predate the infection). Cell type and time point are not known. This sequence joins TRBV7-2 and TRBJ2-3; D perhaps matches TRBD2 (6 bases). The sample consisted of PBMCs or a T cell subset sorted from them (not recorded which). In DNA, the CDR3 is TGTGCCAGCAGCTTAGGATGGGGCGGGAACACAGATACGCAGTATTTT. Translated: CASSLGWGGNTDTQYF. Using reference TRBV7-2 and TRBJ2-3 for the parts outside the CDR3, the full variable domain is GAGVSQSPSNKVTEKGKDVELRCDPISGHTALYWYRQSLGQGLEFLIYFQGNSAPDKSGLPSDRFSAERTGGSVSTLTIQRTQQEDSAVYLCASSLGWGGNTDTQYFGPGTRLTVL.